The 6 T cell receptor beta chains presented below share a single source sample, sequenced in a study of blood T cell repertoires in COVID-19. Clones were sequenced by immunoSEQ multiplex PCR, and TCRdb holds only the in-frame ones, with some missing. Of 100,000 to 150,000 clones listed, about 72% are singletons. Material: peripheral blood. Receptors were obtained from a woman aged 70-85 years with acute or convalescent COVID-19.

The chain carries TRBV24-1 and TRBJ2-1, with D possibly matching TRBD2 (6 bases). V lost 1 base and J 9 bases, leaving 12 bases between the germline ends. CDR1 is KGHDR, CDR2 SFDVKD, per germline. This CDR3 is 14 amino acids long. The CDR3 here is CATSDFRLEPEQFF. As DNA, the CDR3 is TGTGCCACCAGTGATTTTCGACTAGAGCCTGAGCAGTTCTTC.

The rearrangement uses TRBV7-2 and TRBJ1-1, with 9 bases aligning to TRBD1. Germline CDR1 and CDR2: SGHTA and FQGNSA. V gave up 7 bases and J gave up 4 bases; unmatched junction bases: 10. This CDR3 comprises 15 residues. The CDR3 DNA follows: TGTGCCAGCACCTCACCCGTGACAGGGGGCACTGAAGCTTTCTTT. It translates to CASTSPVTGGTEAFF. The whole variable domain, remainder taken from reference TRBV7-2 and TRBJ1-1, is GAGVSQSPSNKVTEKGKDVELRCDPISGHTALYWYRQSLGQGLEFLIYFQGNSAPDKSGLPSDRFSAERTGGSVSTLTIQRTQQEDSAVYLCASTSPVTGGTEAFFGQGTRLTVV.

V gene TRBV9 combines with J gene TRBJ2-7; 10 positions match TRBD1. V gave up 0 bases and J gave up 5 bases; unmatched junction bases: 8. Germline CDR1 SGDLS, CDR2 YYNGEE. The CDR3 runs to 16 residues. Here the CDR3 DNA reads TGTGCCAGCAGCGTAGGAATTGGACAGGGGGACCACGAGCAGTACTTC. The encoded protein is CASSVGIGQGDHEQYF. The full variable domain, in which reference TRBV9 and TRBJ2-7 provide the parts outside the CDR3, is DSGVTQTPKHLITATGQRVTLRCSPRSGDLSVYWYQQSLDQGLQFLIQYYNGEERAKGNILERFSAQQFPDLHSELNLSSLELGDSALYFCASSVGIGQGDHEQYFGPGTRLTVT.

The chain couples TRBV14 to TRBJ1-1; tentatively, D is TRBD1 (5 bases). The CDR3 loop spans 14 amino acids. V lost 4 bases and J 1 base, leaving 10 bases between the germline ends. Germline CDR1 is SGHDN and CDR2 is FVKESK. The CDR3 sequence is CASSPYRGNTEAFF. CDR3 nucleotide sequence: TGTGCCAGCAGCCCCTATAGGGGGAACACTGAAGCTTTCTTT. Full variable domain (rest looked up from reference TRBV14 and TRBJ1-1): EAGVTQFPSHSVIEKGQTVTLRCDPISGHDNLYWYRRVMGKEIKFLLHFVKESKQDESGMPNNRFLAERTGGTYSTLKVQPAELEDSGVYFCASSPYRGNTEAFFGQGTRLTVV.

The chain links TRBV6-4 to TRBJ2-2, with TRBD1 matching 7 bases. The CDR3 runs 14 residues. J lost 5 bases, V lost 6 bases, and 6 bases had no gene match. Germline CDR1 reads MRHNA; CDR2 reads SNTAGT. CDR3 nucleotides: TGTGCCAGCAGGAATACAGGGGTAACCGGGGAGCTGTTTTTT. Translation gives CASRNTGVTGELFF.

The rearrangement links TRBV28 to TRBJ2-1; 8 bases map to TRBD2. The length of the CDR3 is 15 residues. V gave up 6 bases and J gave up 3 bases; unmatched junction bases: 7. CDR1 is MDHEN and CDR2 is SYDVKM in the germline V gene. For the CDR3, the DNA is TGTGCCAGCAGCCTTAGCGGGATCGACTACAATGAGCAGTTCTTC. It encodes CASSLSGIDYNEQFF.